The 10 T cell receptor beta chains given below trace back to one sample, sequenced in a study of lymphopenia after photon versus proton radiotherapy (dated by TCRdb to the late 2010s). The library was built by means of the immunoSEQ multiplex PCR assay. TCRdb re-hosts the immuneACCESS table, in-frame sequences only. Its copies lack some clones; in the studies checked, an unresolved V gene accounts for under half of them, and the cause for the rest is not known. The sample includes roughly 57,000 clones, with over 70% observed a single time. The ten largest clonotypes hold approximately 31% of the sample. Sequencing used peripheral blood, obtained from a patient treated with photon-based radiotherapy. These receptors all stem from a man aged 50 or older with gastric cancer.

There are a few counts of this clone. The genes are TRBV28 and TRBJ1-5; a possible D gene is TRBD1 (5 bases). The CDR3 sequence is 16 residues long. Germline V CDR1 and CDR2: MDHEN, SYDVKM. The ends were cut back, 2 bases at V and 0 bases at J, with 11 bases in the middle. In DNA form, the CDR3 reads TGTGCCAGCAGTTTACTAGGGGTCCCTAGCAATCAGCCCCAGCATTTT. Its protein product is CASSLLGVPSNQPQHF.

The genes are TRBV11-2 and TRBJ2-1; 7 nucleotides align to TRBD1. The V segment lost 2 bases and the J segment 10 bases; nucleotides outside the gene matches: 5. This CDR3 is built from 13 residues. The germline V gene has CDR1 SGHAT and CDR2 FQNNGV. The CDR3 DNA reads TGTGCCAGCAGCTTACCGGACAGGCAAGAGCAGTTCTTC. Protein: CASSLPDRQEQFF. Full variable domain (rest looked up from reference TRBV11-2 and TRBJ2-1): EAGVAQSPRYKIIEKRQSVAFWCNPISGHATLYWYQQILGQGPKLLIQFQNNGVVDDSQLPKDRFSAERLKGVDSTLKIQPAKLEDSAVYLCASSLPDRQEQFFGPGTRLTVL.

The chain recombines TRBV6-5 with TRBJ2-6; perhaps D is TRBD1 or TRBD2 (5 bases each). The CDR3 sequence is 16 residues long. Germline V gene data show CDR1 as MNHEY and CDR2 as SVGAGI. Trimming removed 1 base from V and 2 bases from J, with 9 bases in between. The CDR3 is CASSYLRGAGANVLTF. The CDR3 nucleotides read TGTGCCAGCAGTTACTTGAGAGGGGCTGGGGCCAACGTCCTGACTTTC.

This clone is a singleton in its sample. CDR3 protein: CSVLGDYNEQFF. CDR3 bases: TGCAGCGTTTTGGGGGACTACAATGAGCAGTTCTTC. This chain joins TRBV29-1 and TRBJ2-1; D may be TRBD1 or TRBD2 (5 bases each). Germline loops: CDR1 SQVTM, CDR2 ANQGSEA. The CDR3 runs 12 residues. Trimming removed 5 bases at V and 3 bases at J, with 8 bases between.

This rearrangement joins TRBV6-5 to TRBJ1-5; D is perhaps TRBD1 (6 bases). The CDR3 contains 15 residues. CDR1 and CDR2 from the germline V gene are MNHEY and SVGAGI. V lost 4 bases to trimming and J lost 0 bases, with 10 bases between them. CDR3 sequence reads: CASSLDSFSNQPQHF. The CDR3 DNA sequence: TGTGCCAGCAGTTTGGACAGCTTTAGCAATCAGCCCCAGCATTTT.

The genes are TRBV6-5 and TRBJ1-2; D might be TRBD1 (6 bases). From germline, CDR1 is MNHEY and CDR2 SVGAGI. This CDR3 is 14 amino acids long. The V and J ends lost 5 bases and 5 bases respectively, with 15 bases between them. The CDR3 sequence is CASSSLGGLYGYTF. The CDR3 DNA follows: TGTGCCAGCAGTAGCTTAGGGGGATTATATGGCTACACCTTC.

CDR3 protein: CASSLLGIDNSPLHF. Written as DNA, the CDR3 is TGCGCCAGCAGCTTGCTAGGAATAGATAATTCACCCCTCCACTTT. The V gene is TRBV5-1, the J gene TRBJ1-6; D ambiguous. Per the germline V gene, CDR1 is SGHRS and CDR2 is YFSETQ. The germline V and J ends were trimmed by 1 base and 5 bases, with 10 bases remaining between them. This CDR3 spans 15 amino acids.

The CDR3 region has the DNA TGTGCCAGCAGTGCTGTCCCGGGACAGGGTTCGGATACGCAGTATTTT. Translated: CASSAVPGQGSDTQYF. The chain recombines TRBV6-1 with TRBJ2-3, with 9 bases lining up with TRBD1. From germline, CDR1 is MNHNS and CDR2 SASEGT. V trimming: 4 bases; J trimming: 6 bases; junction bases outside the gene matches: 11. This CDR3 spans 16 amino acids.

The rearrangement uses TRBV19 and TRBJ1-5; no clear D gene. The CDR3 has 13 residues. The ends were cut back, 3 bases at V and 3 bases at J, with 6 bases in the middle. Germline V gene data show CDR1 as LNHDA and CDR2 as SQIVND (reference sequence). CDR3: CASSMVTNQPQHF. The CDR3 DNA reads as TGTGCCAGTAGTATGGTGACCAATCAGCCCCAGCATTTT. The variable domain in full, completed from reference TRBV19 and TRBJ1-5, reads DGGITQSPKYLFRKEGQNVTLSCEQNLNHDAMYWYRQDPGQGLRLIYYSQIVNDFQKGDIAEGYSVSREKKESFPLTVTSAQKNPTAFYLCASSMVTNQPQHFGDGTRLSIL.

The chain is built from TRBV14 and TRBJ1-3; D perhaps matches TRBD1 (6 bases). Deletions cut 2 bases from V and 5 bases from J, with 13 bases between. Germline lookup yields CDR1 SGHDN and CDR2 FVKESK. The CDR3 sequence is 15 residues long. The CDR3 region is CASSQKGTLRNTIYF. CDR3 DNA: TGTGCCAGCAGCCAAAAGGGGACACTCCGAAACACCATATATTTT.